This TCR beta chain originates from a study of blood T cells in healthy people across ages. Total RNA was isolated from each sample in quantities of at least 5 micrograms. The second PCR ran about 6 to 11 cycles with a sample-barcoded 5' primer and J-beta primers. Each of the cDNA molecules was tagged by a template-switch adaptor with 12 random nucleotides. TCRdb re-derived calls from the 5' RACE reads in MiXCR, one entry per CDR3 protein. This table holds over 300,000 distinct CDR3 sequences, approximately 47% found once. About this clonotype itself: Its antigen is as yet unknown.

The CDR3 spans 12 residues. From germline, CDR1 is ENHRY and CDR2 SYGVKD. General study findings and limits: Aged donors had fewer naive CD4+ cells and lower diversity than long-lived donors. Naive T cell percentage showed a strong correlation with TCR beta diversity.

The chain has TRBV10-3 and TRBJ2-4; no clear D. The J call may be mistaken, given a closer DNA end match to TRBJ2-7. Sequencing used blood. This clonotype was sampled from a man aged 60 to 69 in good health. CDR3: CAISESVGEQYF. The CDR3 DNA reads TGTGCCATCAGTGAGTCGGTGGGCGAGCAGTACTTC.